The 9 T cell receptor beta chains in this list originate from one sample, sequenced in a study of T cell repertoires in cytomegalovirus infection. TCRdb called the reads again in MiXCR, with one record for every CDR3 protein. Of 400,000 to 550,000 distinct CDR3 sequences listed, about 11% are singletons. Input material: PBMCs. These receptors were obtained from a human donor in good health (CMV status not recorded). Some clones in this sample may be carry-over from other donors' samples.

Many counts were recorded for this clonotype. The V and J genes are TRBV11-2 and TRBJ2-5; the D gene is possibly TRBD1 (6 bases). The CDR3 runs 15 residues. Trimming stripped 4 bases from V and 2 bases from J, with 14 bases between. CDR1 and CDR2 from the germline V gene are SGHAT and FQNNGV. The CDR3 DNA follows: TGTGCCAGCAGCTCGGCGACGGGACAACAAGAGACCCAGTACTTC. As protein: CASSSATGQQETQYF.

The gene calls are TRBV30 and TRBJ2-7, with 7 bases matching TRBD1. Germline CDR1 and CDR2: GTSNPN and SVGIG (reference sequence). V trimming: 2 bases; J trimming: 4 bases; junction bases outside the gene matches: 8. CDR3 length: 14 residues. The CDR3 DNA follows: TGTGCCTGGAGTCTGGGACAGCTTCCTTACGAGCAGTACTTC. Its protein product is CAWSLGQLPYEQYF.

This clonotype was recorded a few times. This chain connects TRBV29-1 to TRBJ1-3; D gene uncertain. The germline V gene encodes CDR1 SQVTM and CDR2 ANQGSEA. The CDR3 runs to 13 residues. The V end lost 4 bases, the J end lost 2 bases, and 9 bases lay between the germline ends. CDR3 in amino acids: CSVAQKAGNTIYF. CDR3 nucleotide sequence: TGCAGCGTTGCCCAGAAAGCTGGAAACACCATATATTTT.

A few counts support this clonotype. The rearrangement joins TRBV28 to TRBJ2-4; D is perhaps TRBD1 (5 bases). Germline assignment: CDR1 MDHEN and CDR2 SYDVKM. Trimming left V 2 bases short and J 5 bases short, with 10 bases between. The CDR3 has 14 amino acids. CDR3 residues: CASSLQGEENIQYF. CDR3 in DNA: TGTGCCAGCAGTTTACAGGGTGAAGAAAACATTCAGTACTTC.

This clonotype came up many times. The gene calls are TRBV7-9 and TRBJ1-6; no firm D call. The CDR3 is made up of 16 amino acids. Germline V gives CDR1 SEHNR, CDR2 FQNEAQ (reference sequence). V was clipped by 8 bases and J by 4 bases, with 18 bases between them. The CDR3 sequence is CASRAAVAPYNSPLHF. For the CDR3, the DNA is TGTGCCAGCCGAGCTGCGGTCGCCCCGTATAATTCACCCCTCCACTTT.

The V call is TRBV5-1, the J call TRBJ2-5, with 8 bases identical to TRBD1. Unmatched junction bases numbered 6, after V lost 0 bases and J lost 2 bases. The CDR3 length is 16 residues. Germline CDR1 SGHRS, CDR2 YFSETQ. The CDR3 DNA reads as TGCGCCAGCAGCTTGGGCGGACAGGGCAGACAAGAGACCCAGTACTTC. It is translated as CASSLGGQGRQETQYF.

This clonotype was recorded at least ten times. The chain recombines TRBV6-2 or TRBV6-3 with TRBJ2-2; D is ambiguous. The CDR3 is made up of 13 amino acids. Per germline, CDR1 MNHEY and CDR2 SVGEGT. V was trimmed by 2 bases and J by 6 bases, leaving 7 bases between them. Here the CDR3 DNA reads TGTGCCAGCAGTTACCCAGTCCCCGGGGAGCTGTTTTTT. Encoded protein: CASSYPVPGELFF.

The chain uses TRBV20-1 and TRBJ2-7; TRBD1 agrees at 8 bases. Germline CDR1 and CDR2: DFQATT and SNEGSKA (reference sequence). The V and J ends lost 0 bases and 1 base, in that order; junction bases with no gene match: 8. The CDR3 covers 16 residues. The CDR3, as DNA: TGCAGTGCTAGAGATCTGGGACAGGCTAGGTCCTACGAGCAGTACTTC. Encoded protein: CSARDLGQARSYEQYF.

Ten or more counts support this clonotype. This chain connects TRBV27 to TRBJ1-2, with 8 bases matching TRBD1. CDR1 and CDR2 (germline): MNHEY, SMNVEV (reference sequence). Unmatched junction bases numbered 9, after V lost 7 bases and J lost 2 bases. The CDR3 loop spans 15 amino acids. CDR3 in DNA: TGTGCCAGCAAGAGGACAGGGCAGGGGAACTATGGCTACACCTTC. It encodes CASKRTGQGNYGYTF.